The rows below give T cell receptor beta chains drawn from one sample of a study of tumor-infiltrating lymphocytes in localized non-small cell lung cancer. Measured with immunoSEQ multiplex PCR; TCRdb has only the in-frame clones, and not every one. Of about 14,000 clones in the sample, roughly 80% are singletons; the top ten hold around 21%. The source material was lung tumor tissue. All receptors come from a human donor with non-small cell lung cancer. Each CDR3 is given with its conserved first and last residue. The D gene is left open where the match is weak. Clone size is given for some rows only: seen once, a few or many times, or a class if the clone is expanded.

d_call	clone_size	v_call	j_call	cdr3_aa	cdr3_nt
.	.	TRBV20-1	TRBJ2-1	CSASSNEQFF	TGCAGTGCCTCCAGCAATGAGCAGTTCTTC
.	.	TRBV5-5	TRBJ2-5	CASSSYAGTETQYF	TGTGCCAGCAGCTCCTACGCGGGTACGGAGACCCAGTACTTC
.	.	TRBV2	TRBJ1-5	CASSEGRVQPQHF	TGTGCCAGCAGTGAAGGCAGGGTCCAGCCCCAGCATTTT
.	.	TRBV29-1	TRBJ1-4	CSGDVRDKTNEKLFF	TGCAGCGGGGACGTCCGGGACAAGACGAATGAAAAACTGTTTTTT
.	.	TRBV19	TRBJ1-5	CASSLKEGRNQPQHF	TGTGCCAGTAGTCTAAAAGAAGGGAGAAATCAGCCCCAGCATTTT
TRBD1	.	TRBV5-1	TRBJ1-1	CASSRGTANTEAFF	TGCGCCAGCAGTCGAGGGACAGCCAACACTGAAGCTTTCTTT
.	few	TRBV15	TRBJ1-5	CATSRDLLGDSNQPQHF	TGTGCCACCAGCAGAGATCTGTTAGGGGATAGCAATCAGCCCCAGCATTTT
.	once	TRBV5-4	TRBJ2-3	CASSFVAASTGQQYF	TGTGCCAGCAGCTTTGTAGCGGCGTCGACTGGCCAGCAGTATTTT
TRBD2	few	TRBV18	TRBJ2-2	CASSPRSAGGTGELFF	TGTGCCAGCTCACCACGAAGCGCGGGGGGTACCGGGGAGCTGTTTTTT
.	.	TRBV10-3	TRBJ1-4	CAISASWWATNEKLFF	TGTGCCATCAGTGCGAGCTGGTGGGCAACTAATGAAAAACTGTTTTTT
.	.	TRBV7-8	TRBJ2-7	CASSLSLALTYEQYF	TGTGCCAGCAGCTTATCACTAGCATTAACCTACGAGCAGTACTTC
.	.	TRBV11-3	TRBJ1-2	CAGDSGDGYTF	TGTGCCGGGGATTCGGGGGATGGCTACACCTTC
TRBD2	.	TRBV27	TRBJ2-7	CASSGRTSGFYEQYF	TGTGCCAGCAGTGGCAGGACTAGCGGATTCTACGAGCAGTACTTC
TRBD1	.	TRBV11-3	TRBJ2-1	CASSFRDRGNEQFF	TGTGCCAGCAGCTTCCGGGACAGGGGCAATGAGCAGTTCTTC
.	.	TRBV19	TRBJ2-7	CASSMERTGEQYF	TGTGCCAGTAGTATGGAAAGGACGGGCGAGCAGTACTTC
.	.	TRBV2	TRBJ1-1	CASSELPANTEAFF	TGTGCCAGCAGTGAGCTACCAGCGAACACTGAAGCTTTCTTT
.	.	TRBV18	TRBJ1-2	CASSPAPGSNYGYTF	TGTGCCAGCTCTCCGGCTCCCGGCAGCAACTATGGCTACACCTTC
.	.	TRBV27	TRBJ1-5	CASSLNYNQPQHF	TGTGCCAGCAGTCTAAACTATAATCAGCCCCAGCATTTT